Each of the 27 T cell receptor beta chains below was sequenced from the same sample in a study of vaccination and CD4 T cells after COVID-19. With the Oncomine TCR Beta short-read assay, DNA from cultured CD4+ T cells was sequenced. TCRdb ran MiXCR on the PCR reads and lists one entry per CDR3 protein. The sample lists approximately 6,300 distinct CDR3 sequences, approximately 33% occurring once. Treatment here: roughly ten-day PBMC culture with coronavirus spike peptide pools or control peptides (ViraFEST assay). No antigen has been identified for these receptors. The source material was CD4+ T cells from blood, cultured in vitro, sampled after SARS-CoV-2 vaccination. Receptors were obtained from a human donor who had recovered from COVID-19.

V and J are TRBV6-5 and TRBJ2-1; 8 nucleotides match TRBD1. Trimming removed 3 bases from V and 9 bases from J; junction bases left unmatched: 7. The germline gives CDR1 MNHEY, CDR2 SVGAGI. CDR3 length equals 14 residues. CDR3 loop: CASSYSQGVGEQFF. CDR3 DNA sequence: TGTGCCAGCAGTTATTCACAGGGGGTTGGTGAGCAGTTCTTC.

This chain links TRBV20-1 with TRBJ2-5; 7 nucleotides agree with TRBD2. The CDR3 has 14 amino acids. CDR1 is DFQATT, CDR2 SNEGSKA, per germline (reference sequence). Losses at the gene ends were 1 base for V and 5 bases for J; bases not matched to a gene: 7. In nucleotides, the CDR3 is TGCAGTGCTAGAGTTGGGAGGGCGACGGAGACCCAGTACTTC. Amino acids: CSARVGRATETQYF.

The table lists this clonotype with a count of one. The chain employs TRBV7-3 and TRBJ2-2, with 11 nucleotides matching TRBD2. With V trimmed by 4 bases and J by 6 bases, 10 bases remained unmatched. This CDR3 region has 17 residues. Germline V gene lookup returns CDR1 SGHTA and CDR2 FQGTGA. For the CDR3, the DNA is TGTGCCAGCAGCTCCTCCTTACTAGCGGGGGCTTCCGGGGAGCTGTTTTTT. Translated, it gives CASSSSLLAGASGELFF.

The chain has TRBV7-2 and TRBJ2-1; 10 bases map to TRBD2. CDR3 size: 16 residues. Germline V gene lookup returns CDR1 SGHTA and CDR2 FQGNSA. Trimming removed 0 bases from V and 3 bases from J; junction bases left unmatched: 2. The CDR3 is CASSLAVAGGYNEQFF. CDR3 nucleotides: TGTGCCAGCAGCTTAGCGGTAGCGGGGGGCTACAATGAGCAGTTCTTC.

This clonotype was counted a few times. The rearrangement links TRBV20-1 to TRBJ2-1, with a weak D call TRBD2 (5 bases). Trimming stripped 0 bases from V and 8 bases from J, with 20 bases between. The V gene's germline CDR1 is DFQATT and CDR2 SNEGSKA (reference sequence). CDR3 length equals 16 residues. The CDR3 sequence: CSARDEGSPSTYEQFF. For the CDR3, the DNA is TGCAGTGCTAGAGATGAGGGCAGCCCCAGTACATATGAGCAGTTCTTC.

The sample holds a few counts of this clonotype. This chain links TRBV6-2 or TRBV6-3 with TRBJ1-5; no reliable D call. Germline values: CDR1 MNHEY, CDR2 SVGEGT. Trimming cost V 5 bases and J 5 bases, with 10 bases left between them. The CDR3 is 13 amino acids. The CDR3 nucleotides are TGTGCCAGCAGTCCCCGGGGAGATCAGCCCCAGCATTTT. It yields the protein CASSPRGDQPQHF.

This clonotype was seen only once. The chain combines TRBV29-1 with TRBJ1-1; possible D gene TRBD1, 5 bases. The V and J ends lost 7 bases and 1 base respectively, with 19 bases between them. CDR3 length: 15 residues. Germline assignment: CDR1 SQVTM and CDR2 ANQGSEA. The CDR3 reads CSGTIGVVGNTEAFF. CDR3 sequence (DNA): TGCAGCGGCACCATAGGGGTGGTGGGGAACACTGAAGCTTTCTTT.

The rearrangement joins TRBV28 to TRBJ1-1; the match to TRBD1 covers 7 bases. Losses at the gene ends were 5 bases for V and 1 base for J; bases not matched to a gene: 1. Germline-derived CDR1 and CDR2 are MDHEN and SYDVKM. The CDR3 extends over 13 amino acids. CDR3 amino acids: CASSRDRNTEAFF. In DNA, the CDR3 is TGTGCCAGCAGTCGGGACAGGAACACTGAAGCTTTCTTT.

Relative to its sample, this clonotype is large. The V gene is TRBV7-3, the J gene TRBJ2-5; 8 nucleotides align to TRBD1. J gave up 5 bases and V 5 bases, and 13 bases lay outside the gene matches. CDR1 is SGHTA and CDR2 is FQGTGA in the germline V gene. The CDR3 has 16 amino acids. The CDR3 protein is CASSQGGRGPGETQYF. In DNA, the CDR3 is TGTGCCAGCAGCCAAGGGGGCAGGGGGCCGGGGGAGACCCAGTACTTC. Together with reference TRBV7-3 and TRBJ2-5, the CDR3 gives the full variable domain: GAGVSQTPSNKVTEKGKYVELRCDPISGHTALYWYRQSLGQGPEFLIYFQGTGAADDSGLPNDRFFAVRPEGSVSTLKIQRTERGDSAVYLCASSQGGRGPGETQYFGPGTRLLVL.

This clonotype was detected only once. J is TRBJ1-2 and V is TRBV7-9; D is unclear. There are 14 residues in the CDR3. Germline V lookup: CDR1 SEHNR, CDR2 FQNEAQ (reference sequence). V lost 1 base, J lost 8 bases, and 14 bases lay in between. CDR3 sequence reads: CASSLETTSSGYTF. CDR3 sequence (DNA): TGTGCCAGCAGCTTAGAGACAACCTCTAGCGGCTACACCTTC.

This sequence joins TRBV24-1 and TRBJ2-3, with D perhaps being TRBD1 or TRBD2 (5 bases each). Trimming stripped 5 bases from V and 5 bases from J, with 16 bases between. The CDR3 runs 15 residues. Germline V gene data show CDR1 as KGHDR and CDR2 as SFDVKD. The CDR3 sequence is CATSGTGLVEDTQYF. CDR3 DNA sequence: TGTGCCACCAGTGGTACAGGACTGGTAGAAGATACGCAGTATTTT.

Only a few counts were recorded for this clonotype. V is TRBV4-2 and J is TRBJ2-5, with D possibly matching TRBD1 (5 bases). The CDR3 has 14 amino acids. Trimming removed 0 bases at V and 4 bases at J, with 9 bases between. Per germline, CDR1 LGHNA and CDR2 YNFKEQ. This CDR3 is CASSQERGTETQYF. The CDR3 nucleotides read TGTGCCAGCAGCCAAGAAAGGGGTACAGAGACCCAGTACTTC.

This clonotype was recorded a few times. This sequence joins TRBV24-1 and TRBJ2-1; D possibly corresponds to TRBD2 (5 bases). The CDR3 totals 11 residues. The V end was cut by 6 bases, the J end by 7 bases, with 6 bases between. In germline, CDR1 is KGHDR, CDR2 SFDVKD. CDR3 nucleotides: TGTGCCACCAGTAGAGGGAATGAGCAGTTCTTC. Its translation is CATSRGNEQFF.

CDR3 in DNA: TGTGCCACCAGTACGGCGGAGGCAGGATTTCAGCCCCAGCATTTT. As protein: CATSTAEAGFQPQHF. The rearrangement joins TRBV24-1 to TRBJ1-5; D gene uncertain. Germline V CDR1 and CDR2: KGHDR, SFDVKD. Between the trimmed V and J ends, which lost 6 bases and 6 bases, there was a span of 17 bases. The CDR3 is made up of 15 amino acids.

The table lists this clonotype with a count of one. The DNA for the CDR3 is TGTGCCAGCGGGACCCATGGAAACACCATATATTTT. This encodes CASGTHGNTIYF. The chain links TRBV6-1 to TRBJ1-3; tentatively, D is TRBD1 (5 bases). V lost 8 bases and J lost 3, with 8 bases in between. This CDR3 has 12 amino acids. Germline V gene lookup returns CDR1 MNHNS and CDR2 SASEGT.

The chain has TRBV6-2 or TRBV6-3 and TRBJ2-7; TRBD1 agrees at 8 bases. Germline trimming cut 6 bases from V and 1 base from J; bases unmatched to any gene: 5. From germline, CDR1 is MNHEY and CDR2 SVGEGT. The CDR3 sequence is 14 residues long. The CDR3 protein is CASRGTGRSYEQYF. In DNA, the CDR3 is TGTGCCAGCAGAGGGACAGGTAGGTCCTACGAGCAGTACTTC.

The V and J genes are TRBV28 and TRBJ1-6; 9 nucleotides align to TRBD1. The CDR3 has 16 residues. CDR1 and CDR2 from the germline V gene are MDHEN and SYDVKM. Unmatched junction bases numbered 13, after V lost 6 bases and J lost 10 bases. In nucleotides, the CDR3 is TGTGCCAGCAGCTCCCTTTCACAGGGGGCCACGTCACCCCTCCACTTT. Translated: CASSSLSQGATSPLHF.

The chain combines TRBV11-3 with TRBJ2-2; no reliable D call. The germline V gene encodes CDR1 SGHNT and CDR2 YENEEA. The CDR3 is 12 amino acids. The V and J ends lost 4 bases and 2 bases respectively, with 2 bases between them. DNA of the CDR3: TGTGCCAGCAGCTACAACACCGGGGAGCTGTTTTTT. Translating it yields CASSYNTGELFF.

The chain combines TRBV7-6 with TRBJ1-1; 9 positions agree with TRBD1. The germline V gene has CDR1 SGHVS and CDR2 FNYEAQ. The CDR3 has 13 amino acids. The V gene end was trimmed by 4 bases and the J gene end by 6 bases; junction bases not matched to a gene: 3. In nucleotides, the CDR3 is TGTGCCAGCAGCTCGGACAGGGGCGCTGAAGCTTTCTTT. It codes for CASSSDRGAEAFF. The full variable domain, rest sourced from reference TRBV7-6 and TRBJ1-1, is GAGVSQSPRYKVTKRGQDVALRCDPISGHVSLYWYRQALGQGPEFLTYFNYEAQQDKSGLPNDRFSAERPEGSISTLTIQRTEQRDSAMYRCASSSDRGAEAFFGQGTRLTVV.

By share, this clonotype counts as medium-sized. The genes are TRBV20-1 and TRBJ2-1; D is tentatively TRBD1 or TRBD2 (5 bases each). The CDR3 sequence is 13 residues long. CDR1 DFQATT and CDR2 SNEGSKA come from the germline V gene (reference sequence). The V end was cut by 5 bases, the J end by 10 bases, with 18 bases between. CDR3 protein: CSAPLRDRTEQFF. The CDR3 DNA reads as TGCAGTGCTCCTCTACGGGACCGAACCGAGCAGTTCTTC.

The chain is built from TRBV6-2 or TRBV6-3 and TRBJ1-2; perhaps TRBD1 as D (5 bases). This CDR3 spans 14 amino acids. CDR1 and CDR2 from the germline V gene are MNHEY and SVGEGT. V was cut by 2 bases and J by 1 base, with 8 bases left in between. The CDR3 reads CASSYGQGNYGYTF. DNA for the CDR3: TGTGCCAGCAGTTACGGGCAGGGTAACTATGGCTACACCTTC.

The rearrangement uses TRBV7-2 and TRBJ2-1, with TRBD2 matching over 13 bases. Germline V lookup: CDR1 SGHTA, CDR2 FQGNSA. Trimming took 6 bases from V and 4 from J; bases not matched to a gene: 3. There are 15 residues in the CDR3. Here the CDR3 reads CASSSTSGGYNEQFF. The CDR3 nucleotides are TGTGCCAGCAGTTCGACTAGCGGGGGGTACAATGAGCAGTTCTTC.

This clonotype was counted a few times. The chain employs TRBV7-2 and TRBJ2-7; TRBD1 matches at 8 bases. The CDR3 loop spans 16 amino acids. Unmatched junction bases numbered 16, after V lost 6 bases and J lost 6 bases. Germline lookup yields CDR1 SGHTA and CDR2 FQGNSA. The CDR3 sequence: CASRSRAGQAGGEQYF. The CDR3 DNA reads TGTGCCAGCAGGTCCCGGGCGGGACAGGCTGGAGGCGAGCAGTACTTC.

The chain combines TRBV6-1 with TRBJ2-7; weak D call: TRBD2 (5 bases). V was trimmed by 6 bases and J by 2 bases, leaving 14 bases between them. The CDR3 extends over 14 amino acids. CDR1 is MNHNS, CDR2 SASEGT, per germline. The CDR3 sequence is CASSRTYPPYEQYF. The DNA for the CDR3 is TGTGCCAGCAGCCGGACTTACCCCCCCTACGAGCAGTACTTC.

This clonotype is labeled medium-sized. V gene TRBV20-1 combines with J gene TRBJ1-3, with a weak D call TRBD1 (6 bases). Trimming took off 0 bases at V and 4 bases at J, with 10 bases between the two ends. The V gene's germline CDR1 is DFQATT and CDR2 SNEGSKA (reference sequence). The length of the CDR3 is 14 residues. CDR3: CSAREQGTGNTIYF. CDR3 DNA sequence: TGCAGTGCTAGAGAACAGGGCACCGGAAACACCATATATTTT.

This clonotype was recorded a few times. The chain carries TRBV20-1 and TRBJ2-3; 11 bases fit TRBD2. CDR1 and CDR2 (germline): DFQATT, SNEGSKA (reference sequence). V was clipped by 5 bases and J by 5 bases; unmatched bases: 6. CDR3 size: 14 residues. The CDR3 here is CSAVAGGPLDTQYF. CDR3 sequence (DNA): TGCAGTGCTGTAGCGGGGGGGCCCTTAGATACGCAGTATTTT.

In this sample, this clonotype is medium-sized (0.01 to 0.1%). This sequence joins TRBV7-2 and TRBJ1-5; TRBD1 is a possible D gene (6 bases). The CDR3 consists of 13 residues. CDR1 is SGHTA, CDR2 FQGNSA, per germline. Trimming shortened V by 5 bases and J by 4 bases, and 9 bases separated the two germline ends. This chain's CDR3 is CASSVRGNQPQHF. The CDR3 nucleotides are TGTGCCAGCAGCGTCAGGGGTAATCAGCCCCAGCATTTT.